The subject of this entry is one T cell receptor (beta chain). These data originate in a study of hypomethylating agent response in myelodysplastic syndrome. Clones were sequenced by immunoSEQ multiplex PCR, and TCRdb holds only the in-frame ones, with some missing. The sample has approximately 4,500 clones, 84% seen once. Trimming removed 5 bases from V and 0 bases from J, with 10 bases in between. Germline CDR1 LNHDA, CDR2 SQIVND (reference sequence). The CDR3 sequence is 14 residues long. This chain connects TRBV19 to TRBJ1-2, with D unresolved. This specimen consisted of bone marrow, obtained before or after starting hypomethylating agent treatment for myelodysplastic syndrome (not recorded which). This TCR came from a human donor with myelodysplastic syndrome. The CDR3 is CASSFGRANYGYTF. DNA of the CDR3: TGTGCCAGTAGTTTCGGACGAGCTAACTATGGCTACACCTTC.